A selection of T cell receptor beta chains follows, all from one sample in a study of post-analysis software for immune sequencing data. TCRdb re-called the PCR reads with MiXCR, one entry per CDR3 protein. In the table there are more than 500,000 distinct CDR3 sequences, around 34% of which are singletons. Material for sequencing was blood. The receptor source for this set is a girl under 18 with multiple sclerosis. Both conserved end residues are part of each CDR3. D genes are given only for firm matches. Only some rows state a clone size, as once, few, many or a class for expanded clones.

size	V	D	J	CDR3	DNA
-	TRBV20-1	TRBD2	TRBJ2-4	CSLWSGGPLAKNIQYF	TGCAGTTTATGGTCGGGGGGGCCCCTAGCCAAAAACATTCAGTACTTC
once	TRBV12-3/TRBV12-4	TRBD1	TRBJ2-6	CASSPTVWTGVSGANVLTF	TGTGCCAGCAGTCCCACGGTTTGGACAGGAGTCTCTGGGGCCAACGTCCTGACTTTC
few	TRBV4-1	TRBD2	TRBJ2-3	CASSQAGLAGMLDTQYF	TGCGCCAGCAGCCAAGCGGGACTAGCCGGGATGTTAGATACGCAGTATTTT
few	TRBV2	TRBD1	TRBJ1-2	CARGQGYGYTF	TGTGCCAGAGGACAGGGATATGGCTACACCTTC
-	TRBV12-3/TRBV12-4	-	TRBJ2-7	CASSLAGLSYEQYF	TGTGCCAGCAGTTTAGCGGGTCTCTCCTACGAGCAGTACTTC
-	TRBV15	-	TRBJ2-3	CATSRVRGDTQYF	TGTGCCACCAGCAGAGTACGGGGGGATACGCAGTATTTT
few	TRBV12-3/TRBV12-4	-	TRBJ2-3	CASCPPGLQTDTQYF	TGTGCCAGCTGCCCACCGGGACTCCAGACAGATACGCAGTATTTT
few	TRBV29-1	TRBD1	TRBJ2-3	CSVETGEVTTDTQYF	TGCAGCGTTGAGACAGGGGAGGTGACCACAGATACGCAGTATTTT
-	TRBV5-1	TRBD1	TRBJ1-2	CASSLGQGTYGYTF	TGCGCCAGCAGCCTGGGACAGGGCACATATGGCTACACCTTC
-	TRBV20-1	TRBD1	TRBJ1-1	CSRGQMNTEAFF	TGCAGCCGGGGACAGATGAACACTGAAGCTTTCTTT
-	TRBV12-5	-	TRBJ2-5	CASGLGEGRETQYF	TGTGCTAGTGGTTTGGGAGAAGGGAGAGAGACCCAGTACTTC
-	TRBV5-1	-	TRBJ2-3	CASSPRVSGDTQYF	TGCGCCAGCAGCCCCCGGGTTAGCGGAGATACGCAGTATTTT
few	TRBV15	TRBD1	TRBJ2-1	CATSRETGSSYNEQFF	TGTGCCACCAGCAGAGAGACAGGGAGCTCCTACAATGAGCAGTTCTTC
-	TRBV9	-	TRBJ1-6	CASSVGRQNSPLHF	TGTGCCAGCAGCGTAGGGAGGCAGAATTCACCCCTCCACTTT
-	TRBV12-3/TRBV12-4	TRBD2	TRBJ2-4	CASTTRPSGGLNLAKNIQYF	TGTGCCAGCACCACCCGGCCTAGCGGGGGCCTGAACCTAGCCAAAAACATTCAGTACTTC
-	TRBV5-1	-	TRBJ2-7	CASSWQGSSYEQYF	TGCGCCAGCAGCTGGCAGGGTTCGTCCTACGAGCAGTACTTC
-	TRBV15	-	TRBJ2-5	CATSRDSAGQETQYF	TGTGCCACCAGCAGAGATTCGGCAGGGCAAGAGACCCAGTACTTC
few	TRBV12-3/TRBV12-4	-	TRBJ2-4	CASSPSLSKNIQYF	TGTGCCAGCAGCCCGAGCCTGTCCAAAAACATTCAGTACTTC
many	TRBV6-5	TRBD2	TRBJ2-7	CASSRGLAGTYEQYF	TGTGCCAGCAGCCGAGGACTAGCGGGAACCTACGAGCAGTACTTC
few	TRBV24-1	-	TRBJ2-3	CATRMGSDTQYF	TGTGCCACCAGGATGGGATCAGATACGCAGTATTTT
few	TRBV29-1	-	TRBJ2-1	CSVEVNLHEQFF	TGCAGCGTTGAGGTCAACTTACATGAGCAGTTCTTC
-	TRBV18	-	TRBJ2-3	CASSPPAASTDTQYF	TGTGCCAGCTCACCACCGGCAGCTAGCACAGATACGCAGTATTTT
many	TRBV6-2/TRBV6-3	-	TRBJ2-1	CASRDAYNEQFF	TGTGCCAGTCGGGACGCCTACAATGAGCAGTTCTTC
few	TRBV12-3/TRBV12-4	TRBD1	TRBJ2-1	CASSLDRGVYNEQFF	TGTGCCAGCAGTTTAGACAGGGGGGTTTACAATGAGCAGTTCTTC
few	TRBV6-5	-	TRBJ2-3	CASSRAPPGLTDTQYF	TGTGCCAGCAGTCGGGCCCCACCGGGGCTCACAGATACGCAGTATTTT
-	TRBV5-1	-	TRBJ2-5	CASSWRTRTRETQYF	TGCGCCAGCAGCTGGAGGACCCGCACCCGAGAGACCCAGTACTTC
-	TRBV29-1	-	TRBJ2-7	CSVESLPGYEQYF	TGCAGCGTTGAGAGTCTACCCGGCTACGAGCAGTACTTC
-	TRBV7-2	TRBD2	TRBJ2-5	CASSRRASGGETQYF	TGTGCCAGCAGCCGCCGGGCTAGCGGGGGTGAGACCCAGTACTTC
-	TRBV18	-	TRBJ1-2	CASSPERANYGYTF	TGTGCCAGCTCACCAGAGAGAGCTAACTATGGCTACACCTTC
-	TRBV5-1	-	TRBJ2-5	CASSLDSAEETQYF	TGCGCCAGCAGCTTGGACTCAGCAGAAGAGACCCAGTACTTC
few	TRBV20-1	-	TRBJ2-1	CSARIVSPEQFF	TGCAGTGCTAGGATAGTGTCCCCTGAGCAGTTCTTC
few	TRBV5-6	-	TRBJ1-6	CASSFSTPSSYNSPLHF	TGTGCCAGCAGCTTTTCCACGCCTAGCTCCTATAATTCACCCCTCCACTTT
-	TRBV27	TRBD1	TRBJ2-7	CASSLKNPPGQGFYEQYF	TGTGCCAGCAGTTTGAAGAATCCCCCGGGACAGGGCTTCTACGAGCAGTACTTC
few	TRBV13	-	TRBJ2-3	CASSSPPGTQYF	TGTGCCAGCAGCAGCCCTCCAGGGACGCAGTATTTT